This is a list of T cell receptor beta chains from one sample in a study of cytomegalovirus exposure and HLA in healthy donors. Data came from immunoSEQ multiplex PCR; TCRdb stores just in-frame clones and leaves some out. The repertoire holds fewer than 200,000 clones, with 80% as singletons. The specimen was PBMCs. The receptors were gathered from a man in his forties in good health and CMV-seronegative. The CDR3 runs from the conserved cysteine through the conserved F or W. A D gene is named only where the DNA matches it firmly. Expanded clones get a size class; other rows say once, few or many, or leave the size out.

>TRBD1|TRBV11-2|TRBJ1-6|once|19
CASSLIARTGVTYNSPLHF
TGTGCCAGCAGCCTAATCGCGAGGACAGGGGTTACCTATAATTCACCCCTCCACTTT
>.|TRBV5-1|TRBJ2-5|.|14
CASSPGGLGETQYF
TGCGCCAGCAGCCCCGGCGGCCTCGGGGAGACCCAGTACTTC
>TRBD2|TRBV29-1|TRBJ2-1|.|14
CSVDSGVSYNEQFF
TGCAGCGTCGATAGCGGGGTCTCCTACAATGAGCAGTTCTTC
>.|TRBV6-1|TRBJ2-6|few|14
CASAAVSGANVLTF
TGTGCCAGCGCGGCGGTCTCTGGGGCCAACGTCCTGACTTTC
>.|TRBV19|TRBJ1-3|.|15
CASQSGPYSGNTIYF
TGTGCCAGTCAATCAGGGCCGTACTCTGGAAACACCATATATTTT
>TRBD2|TRBV15|TRBJ2-7|.|16
CATSRERTSGPYEQYF
TGTGCCACCAGCAGAGAGAGGACTAGCGGGCCCTACGAGCAGTACTTC
>.|TRBV9|TRBJ1-1|.|14
CASSVEEWNTEAFF
TGTGCCAGCAGCGTAGAAGAGTGGAACACTGAAGCTTTCTTT
>.|TRBV28|TRBJ1-3|.|15
CASSGREGAGNTIYF
TGTGCCAGCAGTGGGCGAGAGGGGGCTGGAAACACCATATATTTT
>.|TRBV6-6|TRBJ1-1|.|13
CASRPGREPEAFF
TGTGCCAGCAGACCCGGAAGGGAGCCTGAAGCTTTCTTT
>TRBD1|TRBV4-3|TRBJ1-1|.|14
CASSPTQGGTEAFF
TGCGCCAGCAGCCCCACGCAGGGGGGAACTGAAGCTTTCTTT
>.|TRBV7-9|TRBJ2-3|few|13
CASSFPSTDTQYF
TGTGCCAGCAGCTTCCCTAGCACAGATACGCAGTATTTT
>TRBD2|TRBV5-4|TRBJ2-3|.|17
CASSLRAGGQSTDTQYF
TGTGCCAGCAGCTTAAGAGCGGGGGGGCAAAGCACAGATACGCAGTATTTT
>.|TRBV29-1|TRBJ2-3|once|15
CSATAGTSSTDTQYF
TGCAGCGCAACGGCCGGGACATCTAGCACAGATACGCAGTATTTT
>TRBD2|TRBV5-1|TRBJ2-1|.|13
CASSLLADNEQFF
TGCGCCAGCAGCTTGCTAGCGGACAATGAGCAGTTCTTC
>TRBD1|TRBV11-3|TRBJ1-1|.|13
CASSYRGNTEAFF
TGTGCCAGCAGCTACAGGGGAAACACTGAAGCTTTCTTT
>TRBD1|TRBV7-2|TRBJ1-1|.|18
CASSLDRVRTGGFGEAFF
TGTGCCAGCAGCTTAGATCGTGTTAGGACAGGGGGCTTCGGTGAAGCTTTCTTT
>TRBD2|TRBV13|TRBJ2-2|.|17
CASSLELAGGPNGELFF
TGTGCCAGCAGCTTAGAGCTAGCGGGAGGGCCTAACGGGGAGCTGTTTTTT
>TRBD1|TRBV5-1|TRBJ2-7|.|14
CASSLGQGPYEQYF
TGCGCCAGCAGCCTCGGACAGGGTCCCTACGAGCAGTACTTC
>.|TRBV6-5|TRBJ2-7|.|14
CASRPRREAYEQYF
TGTGCCAGCAGACCAAGGCGGGAAGCCTACGAGCAGTACTTC
>.|TRBV5-6|TRBJ1-1|.|15
CASSLEGEGDTEAFF
TGTGCCAGCAGCTTGGAAGGGGAGGGGGACACTGAAGCTTTCTTT
>.|TRBV5-4|TRBJ2-2|.|15
CASSPYGGHTGELFF
TGTGCCAGCAGCCCGTACGGGGGGCACACCGGGGAGCTGTTTTTT
>.|TRBV6-1|TRBJ1-2|.|13
CASTVDRTYGYTF
TGTGCCAGCACTGTCGACAGAACCTATGGCTACACCTTC
>TRBD2|TRBV7-2|TRBJ2-5|.|15
CASSPRAGGSQAQYF
TGTGCCAGCAGCCCGCGAGCGGGAGGGTCCCAGGCCCAGTACTTC
>TRBD1|TRBV7-2|TRBJ2-5|few|15
CASSLAGQGVETQYF
TGTGCCAGCAGCTTAGCCGGACAGGGGGTAGAGACCCAGTACTTC
>TRBD1|TRBV4-1|TRBJ1-3|.|17
CASSQLAGGRSGNTIYF
TGCGCCAGCAGCCAGCTCGCAGGGGGCAGGTCTGGAAACACCATATATTTT
>.|TRBV5-1|TRBJ2-7|.|14
CASRVTSQNDEQYF
TGCGCCAGCCGAGTGACATCCCAAAACGACGAGCAGTACTTC
>TRBD1|TRBV27|TRBJ1-6|few|18
CASSLWTGPFSYNSPLHF
TGTGCCAGCAGTTTGTGGACAGGGCCGTTCTCCTATAATTCACCCCTCCACTTT
>TRBD1|TRBV7-2|TRBJ1-2|.|13
CASSFGQDYGYTF
TGTGCCAGCAGCTTTGGACAGGACTATGGCTACACCTTC
>.|TRBV7-3|TRBJ1-1|few|14
CASSRFYGATEAFF
TGTGCCAGCAGCAGATTTTATGGGGCCACTGAAGCTTTCTTT
>TRBD1|TRBV18|TRBJ2-5|.|16
CASSPRGTGGKETQYF
TGTGCCAGCTCACCAAGGGGGACAGGGGGAAAAGAGACCCAGTACTTC
>.|TRBV9|TRBJ2-1|few|11
CASSPGVEQFF
TGTGCCAGCAGCCCCGGGGTTGAGCAGTTCTTC
>.|TRBV6-5|TRBJ2-7|few|12
CASSPPSYEQYF
TGTGCCAGCAGCCCTCCTTCCTACGAGCAGTACTTC
>.|TRBV29-1|TRBJ1-1|.|11
CSVGGYTEAFF
TGCAGCGTCGGGGGATACACTGAAGCTTTCTTT
>.|TRBV5-1|TRBJ1-1|once|15
CASSPVQGLSTEAFF
TGCGCCAGCAGCCCCGTACAGGGTTTAAGCACTGAAGCTTTCTTT
>TRBD1|TRBV2|TRBJ1-2|.|15
CASSGPRQGYYGYTF
TGTGCCAGCAGTGGCCCCCGACAGGGGTACTATGGCTACACCTTC
>.|TRBV4-3|TRBJ2-1|.|16
CASSQHGSGLNNEQFF
TGCGCCAGCAGCCAACACGGGTCTGGACTAAACAATGAGCAGTTCTTC
>TRBD2|TRBV5-6|TRBJ2-2|.|17
CASSRGTSGKWSGELFF
TGTGCCAGCAGCAGGGGGACTAGCGGGAAATGGTCCGGGGAGCTGTTTTTT
>TRBD1|TRBV6-1|TRBJ2-1|few|15
CASSGRDRGNYEQFF
TGTGCCAGCAGTGGCCGGGACAGGGGAAATTATGAGCAGTTCTTC
>TRBD1|TRBV19|TRBJ2-7|few|13
CASSRTGAYEQYF
TGTGCCAGTTCAAGGACAGGGGCCTACGAGCAGTACTTC
>TRBD2|TRBV7-2|TRBJ2-2|few|16
CASSFNLAGYTGELFF
TGTGCCAGCAGCTTCAATTTAGCGGGGTACACCGGGGAGCTGTTTTTT
>.|TRBV6-6|TRBJ2-6|few|16
CASSYGGVSGANVLTF
TGTGCCAGCAGTTACGGAGGGGTCAGTGGGGCCAACGTCCTGACTTTC
>.|TRBV5-4|TRBJ2-3|.|17
CASTSDLVGGSTDTQYF
TGTGCCAGCACCTCCGATCTGGTGGGAGGTAGCACAGATACGCAGTATTTT
>TRBD1|TRBV10-3|TRBJ2-7|.|15
CAISGKGQAAYEQYF
TGTGCCATCAGTGGGAAGGGACAGGCCGCCTACGAGCAGTACTTC
>.|TRBV19|TRBJ2-3|.|12
CASSNLGDTQYF
TGTGCCAGTAGCAATCTCGGGGATACGCAGTATTTT
>TRBD2|TRBV5-1|TRBJ2-1|once|14
CASFSGGAYNEQFF
TGCGCCAGCTTCAGCGGGGGGGCGTACAATGAGCAGTTCTTC
>.|TRBV5-6|TRBJ2-3|.|13
CASSPEGEDTQYF
TGTGCCAGCAGCCCGGAGGGCGAGGATACGCAGTATTTT
>.|TRBV6-5|TRBJ2-7|once|16
CASSYPRPQGSHEQYF
TGTGCCAGCAGTTATCCCCGCCCGCAGGGGTCCCACGAGCAGTACTTC
>TRBD1|TRBV7-8|TRBJ2-7|.|14
CASSPDRGEYEQYF
TGTGCCAGCAGTCCGGACAGGGGAGAATACGAGCAGTACTTC
>.|TRBV7-9|TRBJ1-1|.|15
CASSSGHIQNTEAFF
TGTGCCAGCAGCTCGGGACACATACAAAACACTGAAGCTTTCTTT
>.|TRBV5-1|TRBJ2-1|few|16
CASSLGQFDFYNEQFF
TGCGCCAGCAGCTTGGGGCAGTTTGACTTCTACAATGAGCAGTTCTTC
>TRBD2|TRBV15|TRBJ2-5|.|14
CATGLAGGLETQYF
TGTGCCACCGGACTAGCGGGGGGGCTAGAGACCCAGTACTTC
>TRBD1|TRBV7-2|TRBJ1-1|.|15
CASSLWGTANTEAFF
TGTGCCAGCAGCTTATGGGGGACAGCGAACACTGAAGCTTTCTTT
>.|TRBV7-8|TRBJ2-1|few|15
CASSSAAAGKNEQFF
TGTGCCAGCAGCTCCGCGGCCGCCGGGAAGAATGAGCAGTTCTTC
>.|TRBV18|TRBJ1-4|.|12
CASSVGSGKLFF
TGTGCCAGCTCAGTCGGTTCGGGGAAACTGTTTTTT
>.|TRBV9|TRBJ2-7|once|13
CASSVGPGYEQYF
TGTGCCAGCAGCGTAGGCCCGGGCTACGAGCAGTACTTC
>.|TRBV7-2|TRBJ2-4|once|14
CASSSGITKNIQYF
TGTGCCAGCAGCTCGGGGATTACCAAAAACATTCAGTACTTC
>.|TRBV7-2|TRBJ1-1|.|16
CASSLVSGWQYGEAFF
TGTGCCAGCAGCTTAGTAAGCGGGTGGCAGTATGGTGAAGCTTTCTTT
>TRBD2|TRBV5-4|TRBJ2-1|.|16
CASSSGREGPYNEQFF
TGTGCCAGCAGTTCGGGGCGGGAGGGCCCATACAATGAGCAGTTCTTC
>TRBD2|TRBV11-3|TRBJ2-2|once|20
CASSLGLGTSGRGNTGELFF
TGTGCCAGCAGCTTGGGCCTCGGGACTAGCGGGAGGGGGAACACCGGGGAGCTGTTTTTT